A selection of T cell receptor beta chains follows, all from one sample in a study of T cell responses to AZD1222 COVID-19 vaccine. The method was immunoSEQ multiplex PCR; TCRdb's version includes in-frame clones alone and lacks a portion of them. The sample yields roughly 260,000 clones, approximately 95% seen once. The sample consisted of peripheral blood, taken on day 0 of AZD1222 vaccination. These receptors were taken from an adult in good health. Each CDR3 is given with its conserved first and last residue. The D gene is left open where the match is weak. Rows give clone size only sometimes, using once, few, many, or a class for an expanded clone.

d_call: TRBD2; v_call: TRBV19; clone_size: once; j_call: TRBJ2-5; cdr3_aa: CASSIGPGLAGETQYF; cdr3_nt: TGTGCCAGTAGTATAGGGCCGGGACTAGCGGGAGAGACCCAGTACTTC
d_call: TRBD1; v_call: TRBV27; clone_size: -; j_call: TRBJ1-1; cdr3_aa: CASRWTGGTEAFF; cdr3_nt: TGTGCCAGCAGGTGGACAGGGGGGACTGAAGCTTTCTTT
d_call: -; v_call: TRBV29-1; clone_size: -; j_call: TRBJ1-2; cdr3_aa: CSVGDTYGYTF; cdr3_nt: TGCAGCGTTGGGGACACCTATGGCTACACCTTC
d_call: TRBD1; v_call: TRBV6-5; clone_size: -; j_call: TRBJ1-6; cdr3_aa: CASSQQGENSPLHF; cdr3_nt: TGTGCCAGCAGCCAACAGGGGGAGAATTCACCCCTCCACTTT
d_call: TRBD1; v_call: TRBV18; clone_size: -; j_call: TRBJ1-3; cdr3_aa: CASSSDRESSGNTIYF; cdr3_nt: TGTGCCAGCTCTTCTGACAGGGAAAGCTCTGGAAACACCATATATTTT
d_call: -; v_call: TRBV4-1; clone_size: -; j_call: TRBJ1-5; cdr3_aa: CASSQGPGPDNQPQHF; cdr3_nt: TGCGCCAGCAGCCAAGGTCCAGGGCCCGACAATCAGCCCCAGCATTTT
d_call: TRBD2; v_call: TRBV28; clone_size: -; j_call: TRBJ2-1; cdr3_aa: CASSPPPFSGIGISYNEQFF; cdr3_nt: TGTGCCAGCAGTCCCCCACCTTTTAGCGGGATAGGGATCTCCTACAATGAGCAGTTCTTC
d_call: -; v_call: TRBV5-4; clone_size: -; j_call: TRBJ2-1; cdr3_aa: CASSLGRASGEQFF; cdr3_nt: TGTGCCAGCAGCTTGGGTAGGGCGAGTGGTGAGCAGTTCTTC
d_call: -; v_call: TRBV28; clone_size: -; j_call: TRBJ1-1; cdr3_aa: CASSFMVNTEAFF; cdr3_nt: TGTGCCAGCAGTTTTATGGTTAACACTGAAGCTTTCTTT
d_call: -; v_call: TRBV7-2; clone_size: -; j_call: TRBJ2-5; cdr3_aa: CASSHIRGTRKETQYF; cdr3_nt: TGTGCCAGCAGTCACATCAGGGGTACAAGGAAAGAGACCCAGTACTTC
d_call: -; v_call: TRBV13; clone_size: -; j_call: TRBJ2-5; cdr3_aa: CASSLVGRETQYF; cdr3_nt: TGTGCCAGCAGCTTAGTAGGTAGGGAGACCCAGTACTTC
d_call: -; v_call: TRBV5-1; clone_size: -; j_call: TRBJ2-3; cdr3_aa: CASSLAERPTDTQYF; cdr3_nt: TGCGCCAGCAGCTTGGCCGAAAGGCCCACAGATACGCAGTATTTT
d_call: TRBD2; v_call: TRBV18; clone_size: -; j_call: TRBJ2-7; cdr3_aa: CASSRVAGGNEQYF; cdr3_nt: TGTGCCAGCTCACGGGTAGCGGGAGGGAACGAGCAGTACTTC
d_call: TRBD1; v_call: TRBV28; clone_size: -; j_call: TRBJ2-7; cdr3_aa: CASTQGAYEQYF; cdr3_nt: TGTGCCAGCACCCAGGGGGCTTACGAGCAGTACTTC
d_call: -; v_call: TRBV11-2; clone_size: once; j_call: TRBJ1-6; cdr3_aa: CASSPPRRINSPLHF; cdr3_nt: TGTGCCAGCAGCCCCCCCCGGCGTATCAATTCACCCCTCCACTTT
d_call: -; v_call: TRBV5-1; clone_size: -; j_call: TRBJ2-3; cdr3_aa: CASSRTRRGTDTQYF; cdr3_nt: TGCGCCAGCAGCCGGACACGGCGGGGCACAGATACGCAGTATTTT
d_call: TRBD1; v_call: TRBV5-1; clone_size: once; j_call: TRBJ1-6; cdr3_aa: CASSLSGQGRSPLHF; cdr3_nt: TGCGCCAGCAGCTTGTCGGGACAGGGGCGGTCACCCCTCCACTTT
d_call: -; v_call: TRBV4-2; clone_size: -; j_call: TRBJ2-7; cdr3_aa: CASSQVARPGGEYEQYF; cdr3_nt: TGTGCCAGCAGCCAAGTAGCCCGGCCCGGGGGAGAGTACGAGCAGTACTTC
d_call: -; v_call: TRBV18; clone_size: -; j_call: TRBJ1-1; cdr3_aa: CASSPGGGAEAFF; cdr3_nt: TGTGCCAGCTCACCAGGAGGGGGAGCTGAAGCTTTCTTT
d_call: -; v_call: TRBV4-3; clone_size: -; j_call: TRBJ2-7; cdr3_aa: CASSQEGGSPPEQYF; cdr3_nt: TGCGCCAGCAGCCAAGAGGGCGGCTCCCCTCCCGAGCAGTACTTC
d_call: -; v_call: TRBV19; clone_size: -; j_call: TRBJ1-5; cdr3_aa: CASSPGSSQHF; cdr3_nt: TGTGCCAGTAGTCCTGGATCTTCCCAGCATTTT
d_call: -; v_call: TRBV19; clone_size: -; j_call: TRBJ1-2; cdr3_aa: CASTLPGAVGYTF; cdr3_nt: TGTGCCAGTACCCTCCCGGGGGCGGTTGGCTACACCTTC
d_call: -; v_call: TRBV28; clone_size: -; j_call: TRBJ2-2; cdr3_aa: CATGQGRTGELFF; cdr3_nt: TGTGCCACAGGTCAGGGACGGACCGGGGAGCTGTTTTTT
d_call: -; v_call: TRBV5-5; clone_size: -; j_call: TRBJ1-5; cdr3_aa: CASSLAPGGSNQPQHF; cdr3_nt: TGTGCCAGCAGCTTGGCCCCCGGGGGGAGCAATCAGCCCCAGCATTTT
d_call: -; v_call: TRBV4-3; clone_size: -; j_call: TRBJ1-1; cdr3_aa: CASSQESGPTGEAFF; cdr3_nt: TGCGCCAGCAGCCAAGAATCAGGGCCCACAGGAGAGGCTTTCTTT
d_call: TRBD2; v_call: TRBV2; clone_size: -; j_call: TRBJ2-7; cdr3_aa: CASKWGGNSYEQYF; cdr3_nt: TGTGCCAGTAAATGGGGGGGGAACTCCTACGAGCAGTACTTC
d_call: TRBD2; v_call: TRBV5-1; clone_size: -; j_call: TRBJ2-7; cdr3_aa: CASSLGRGTSGGSYEQYF; cdr3_nt: TGCGCCAGCAGCTTGGGGCGGGGGACTAGCGGAGGCTCGTACGAGCAGTACTTC
d_call: -; v_call: TRBV19; clone_size: few; j_call: TRBJ2-1; cdr3_aa: CASSIGGWPGEEQFF; cdr3_nt: TGTGCCAGTAGTATAGGGGGGTGGCCCGGGGAGGAGCAGTTCTTC
d_call: -; v_call: TRBV3-1/TRBV3-2; clone_size: -; j_call: TRBJ1-1; cdr3_aa: CASSQAAGTKNTEAFF; cdr3_nt: TGTGCCAGCAGCCAAGCCGCAGGGACGAAGAACACTGAAGCTTTCTTT
d_call: -; v_call: TRBV5-6; clone_size: -; j_call: TRBJ1-1; cdr3_aa: CASSPQGRNTEAFF; cdr3_nt: TGTGCCAGCAGCCCCCAGGGGAGAAACACTGAAGCTTTCTTT
d_call: -; v_call: TRBV7-9; clone_size: -; j_call: TRBJ1-1; cdr3_aa: CASSLQTGTEAFF; cdr3_nt: TGTGCCAGCAGCTTGCAGACAGGTACTGAAGCTTTCTTT
d_call: TRBD2; v_call: TRBV24-1; clone_size: -; j_call: TRBJ2-1; cdr3_aa: CATGGVGYNEQFF; cdr3_nt: TGTGCCACCGGGGGGGTGGGATACAATGAGCAGTTCTTC
d_call: -; v_call: TRBV3-1/TRBV3-2; clone_size: -; j_call: TRBJ2-3; cdr3_aa: CASSQAPLERSGGTDTQYF; cdr3_nt: TGTGCCAGCAGCCAAGCCCCCTTGGAGCGCTCCGGGGGCACAGATACGCAGTATTTT
d_call: TRBD2; v_call: TRBV7-3; clone_size: -; j_call: TRBJ2-7; cdr3_aa: CASSPGLGREQYF; cdr3_nt: TGTGCCAGCAGCCCCGGACTAGGGAGAGAGCAGTACTTC
d_call: TRBD1; v_call: TRBV5-5; clone_size: -; j_call: TRBJ1-2; cdr3_aa: CASSPGQGLYYTF; cdr3_nt: TGTGCCAGCAGCCCGGGACAGGGGCTGTACTACACCTTC
d_call: -; v_call: TRBV5-1; clone_size: -; j_call: TRBJ1-5; cdr3_aa: CASRPPNDSNQPQHF; cdr3_nt: TGCGCCAGCAGACCCCCGAACGATAGCAATCAGCCCCAGCATTTT
d_call: -; v_call: TRBV5-1; clone_size: -; j_call: TRBJ2-7; cdr3_aa: CASSLARSGPYEQYF; cdr3_nt: TGCGCCAGCAGCTTGGCCAGGTCAGGCCCCTACGAGCAGTACTTC
d_call: -; v_call: TRBV27; clone_size: -; j_call: TRBJ1-5; cdr3_aa: CASTLPCPARNQPQHF; cdr3_nt: TGTGCCAGCACCCTCCCTTGCCCGGCCCGCAATCAGCCCCAGCATTTT
d_call: -; v_call: TRBV24-1; clone_size: -; j_call: TRBJ2-2; cdr3_aa: CATSDARTYTGELFF; cdr3_nt: TGTGCCACCAGTGATGCCCGGACTTACACCGGGGAGCTGTTTTTT
d_call: TRBD1; v_call: TRBV28; clone_size: -; j_call: TRBJ2-7; cdr3_aa: CASSISGTGTYEQYF; cdr3_nt: TGTGCCAGCAGTATCTCCGGGACAGGAACCTACGAGCAGTACTTC
d_call: -; v_call: TRBV3-1/TRBV3-2; clone_size: -; j_call: TRBJ1-2; cdr3_aa: CASSQAGLGGYTF; cdr3_nt: TGTGCCAGCAGCCAAGCGGGCTTGGGAGGCTACACCTTC
d_call: -; v_call: TRBV19; clone_size: -; j_call: TRBJ1-4; cdr3_aa: CASNNRVLNEKLFF; cdr3_nt: TGTGCCAGTAACAACAGGGTTTTGAATGAAAAACTGTTTTTT
d_call: -; v_call: TRBV19; clone_size: -; j_call: TRBJ1-1; cdr3_aa: CASKWGRGGTEAFF; cdr3_nt: TGTGCCAGTAAATGGGGGAGAGGAGGAACTGAAGCTTTCTTT
d_call: -; v_call: TRBV5-4; clone_size: -; j_call: TRBJ2-6; cdr3_aa: CASSADPFPSGANVLTF; cdr3_nt: TGTGCCAGCAGCGCAGACCCTTTTCCCTCTGGGGCCAACGTCCTGACTTTC
d_call: -; v_call: TRBV4-1; clone_size: -; j_call: TRBJ1-2; cdr3_aa: CASSQDGGGYGYTF; cdr3_nt: TGCGCCAGCAGCCAAGATGGGGGAGGCTATGGCTACACCTTC
d_call: TRBD1; v_call: TRBV27; clone_size: -; j_call: TRBJ2-3; cdr3_aa: CASSLSATGPGTDTQYF; cdr3_nt: TGTGCCAGCAGTTTATCCGCGACAGGGCCGGGCACAGATACGCAGTATTTT
d_call: -; v_call: TRBV28; clone_size: -; j_call: TRBJ1-1; cdr3_aa: CASSSQDTEAFF; cdr3_nt: TGTGCCAGCAGTTCACAAGACACTGAAGCTTTCTTT
d_call: -; v_call: TRBV27; clone_size: once; j_call: TRBJ1-2; cdr3_aa: CASSSALGAGYTF; cdr3_nt: TGTGCCAGCAGTTCCGCTTTGGGGGCCGGCTACACCTTC
d_call: TRBD2; v_call: TRBV7-2; clone_size: once; j_call: TRBJ2-7; cdr3_aa: CASSSEGLANYEQYF; cdr3_nt: TGTGCCAGCAGCTCAGAGGGACTAGCGAATTACGAGCAGTACTTC
d_call: -; v_call: TRBV19; clone_size: -; j_call: TRBJ2-7; cdr3_aa: CASSIGHFSYEQYF; cdr3_nt: TGTGCCAGTAGTATCGGACATTTCTCCTACGAGCAGTACTTC